Described below is a single T cell receptor (beta chain) sequence and its context. The read terminates 3 residues ahead of where the CDR3 ends, so the germline J gene completes it. This CDR3 comprises 15 residues. The germline V gene has CDR1 SGHVS and CDR2 FNYEAQ. Trimming removed 5 bases from V and 4 bases from J; junction bases left unmatched: 7. The data were obtained in a study of T cells in women clearing cervical HPV infection. Study details: Blood came at first lesion visit for cases, post-clearance for controls.

TCRdb's table, derived via immunoSEQ multiplex PCR, lists solely in-frame clones and lacks some. The sample holds roughly 30,000 clones. The chain has TRBV7-6 and TRBJ1-3; 8 nucleotides match TRBD1. What was sequenced was blood buffy coat. The receptor was derived from a woman between 18 and 75 years old with a cervical HPV16 infection that either progressed to CIN3+ or cleared (not recorded which). The part of the CDR3 DNA that was read is TGTGCCAGCAGCCGAACAGGGGGTTCGGGAAACACC. This translates into CASSRTGGSGNT. Given in full, the CDR3 is CASSRTGGSGNTIYF.